This entry lists 22 T cell receptor beta chains sequenced from one sample in a study of CXCR3-negative and CXCR3-positive naive CD8 T cells. Study results and caveats: Compared with CXCR3-negative naive cells, CXCR3-positive naive cells showed more hydrophobic TRB CDR3s.

cDNA libraries for TRB were generated by 5' RACE incorporating UMI labels. TCRdb reworked the 5' RACE reads into one entry per CDR3 protein, no DNA. In all, the sample yields about 89,000 distinct CDR3 sequences. These receptors lack a known antigen. The material sequenced was naive CXCR3+ CD8+ T cells from blood. Specified subset: CD45RO-CCR7+CD27+CD95- naive CD8+ T cells expressing CXCR3 (TNR3+). The receptors were gathered from a human donor in good health. Some clones in this sample may be carry-over from other donors' samples.

J is TRBJ1-4 and V is TRBV11-2; TCRdb designates TRBD1, a call that cannot be tested without DNA. This CDR3 region has 17 residues. Germline V lookup: CDR1 SGHAT, CDR2 FQNNGV. This chain's CDR3 is CASSLVRRGTTNEKLFF.

The rearrangement joins TRBV28 to TRBJ2-7; TCRdb indicates TRBD2, and absent DNA this call remains unverified. CDR3 length: 15 amino acids. Germline lookup yields CDR1 MDHEN and CDR2 SYDVKM. This CDR3 is CASSLSTRGLYEQYF.

CDR3 in amino acids: CASSLSGTGGDQPQHF. The chain employs TRBV27 and TRBJ1-5; TCRdb's D gene call, TRBD1, goes unchecked for lack of DNA. Germline values: CDR1 MNHEY, CDR2 SMNVEV (reference sequence). The CDR3 runs 16 residues.

The genes are TRBV2 and TRBJ2-3; the D call from TCRdb, TRBD2, cannot be confirmed without DNA. In germline, CDR1 is SNHLY, CDR2 FYNNEI. The CDR3 loop spans 14 amino acids. The CDR3 sequence is CASSEERETDTQYF. Combining the CDR3 with reference TRBV2 and TRBJ2-3 gives the whole variable domain EPEVTQTPSHQVTQMGQEVILRCVPISNHLYFYWYRQILGQKVEFLVSFYNNEISEKSEIFDDQFSVERPDGSNFTLKIRSTKLEDSAMYFCASSEERETDTQYFGPGTRLTVL.

The chain couples TRBV27 to TRBJ2-1; TCRdb's assignment of TRBD2 cannot be checked, as there is no DNA. This CDR3 has 16 residues. The V gene's germline CDR1 is MNHEY and CDR2 SMNVEV (reference sequence). This CDR3 is CASRPSGGAVGDEQFF.

The rearrangement uses TRBV7-9 and TRBJ2-5; TCRdb reports TRBD2, a call that lacks DNA to check it against. The CDR3 runs to 17 residues. CDR1 is SEHNR, CDR2 FQNEAQ, per germline (reference sequence). CDR3 sequence reads: CASSPETSGSIQETQYF. The variable domain in full, completed from reference TRBV7-9 and TRBJ2-5, reads DTGVSQNPRHKITKRGQNVTFRCDPISEHNRLYWYRQTLGQGPEFLTYFQNEAQLEKSRLLSDRFSAERPKGSFSTLEIQRTEQGDSAMYLCASSPETSGSIQETQYFGPGTRLLVL.

V usage is TRBV6-5 and J usage is TRBJ2-3; TCRdb outputs TRBD2, but without DNA this stays unchecked. Per the germline V gene, CDR1 is MNHEY and CDR2 is SVGAGI. This CDR3 contains 16 residues. This CDR3 is CASSSTLAGRPDTQYF.

CDR3 amino acids: CASSPTVDFSSYEQYF. The chain links TRBV18 to TRBJ2-7; as DNA is missing, the TRBD2 call by TCRdb cannot be tested. Germline V gene data show CDR1 as KGHSH and CDR2 as LQKENI. The CDR3 loop spans 16 amino acids.

The chain links TRBV7-2 to TRBJ2-1; TCRdb indicates TRBD1, and absent DNA this call remains unverified. CDR3 length equals 17 residues. The germline CDR1 and CDR2 sequences are SGHTA and FQGNSA. The CDR3 loop is CASSLVGGAGSYNEQFF.

The J gene is TRBJ2-7, the V gene TRBV7-6; lacking DNA, the TRBD1 call made by TCRdb goes unchecked. The CDR3 sequence is 14 residues long. The germline V gene encodes CDR1 SGHVS and CDR2 FNYEAQ. CDR3 residues: CASSLVPGSHEQYF.

V usage is TRBV5-1 and J usage is TRBJ1-2; lacking DNA, the TRBD1 call made by TCRdb goes unchecked. The CDR3 runs 14 residues. The V gene's germline CDR1 is SGHRS and CDR2 YFSETQ. CDR3 region: CASSLGQEGDGYTF.

The CDR3 here is CASSPSGSSYNEQFF. V and J are TRBV7-2 and TRBJ2-1. The CDR3 length is 15 residues. Germline-derived CDR1 and CDR2 are SGHTA and FQGNSA.

This sequence joins TRBV6-5 and TRBJ2-3; with no DNA, the TCRdb D assignment of TRBD2 cannot be verified. The CDR3 runs to 17 residues. Per germline, CDR1 MNHEY and CDR2 SVGAGI. The CDR3 sequence is CASRQTPEGRNTDTQYF.

The chain links TRBV4-1 to TRBJ1-1. CDR1 is MGHRA, CDR2 YSYEKL, per germline. The CDR3 sequence is 16 residues long. CDR3 protein: CASSGQKSSWNTEAFF.

V is TRBV29-1 and J is TRBJ2-7. This CDR3 comprises 13 residues. The germline CDR1 and CDR2 sequences are SQVTM and ANQGSEA. Here the CDR3 reads CSVEYRGHYEQYF.

This sequence joins TRBV6-5 and TRBJ2-2; TCRdb calls TRBD1, which cannot be checked without DNA. Germline CDR1 and CDR2: MNHEY and SVGAGI. CDR3 length: 19 amino acids. CDR3 residues: CASSYSGGAWAANTGELFF.

The chain links TRBV29-1 to TRBJ2-2. The CDR3 sequence is 12 residues long. Germline CDR1 and CDR2: SQVTM and ANQGSEA. The CDR3 sequence is CSVGSSTGELFF.

This chain connects TRBV29-1 to TRBJ2-7; TCRdb outputs TRBD2, but without DNA this stays unchecked. CDR3 length: 13 amino acids. Per the germline V gene, CDR1 is SQVTM and CDR2 is ANQGSEA. CDR3 amino acids: CSVNLAGDYEQYF.

This chain joins TRBV27 and TRBJ2-7. From germline, CDR1 is MNHEY and CDR2 SMNVEV (reference sequence). This CDR3 spans 14 amino acids. The CDR3 loop reads CASSLRLGTYEQYF.

This chain joins TRBV6-5 and TRBJ1-1. The length of the CDR3 is 12 residues. Germline loops: CDR1 MNHEY, CDR2 SVGAGI. The CDR3 protein is CASSYSPGEAFF.

The chain joins TRBV4-1 to TRBJ2-7; there is no DNA to check the TCRdb D call of TRBD1. Germline CDR1 MGHRA, CDR2 YSYEKL. CDR3 length equals 14 residues. The chain's CDR3 is CASSVRDRAYEQYF.

The chain links TRBV28 to TRBJ1-5. The V gene's germline CDR1 is MDHEN and CDR2 SYDVKM. This CDR3 region has 14 residues. The CDR3 is CASSLQVSNQPQHF.